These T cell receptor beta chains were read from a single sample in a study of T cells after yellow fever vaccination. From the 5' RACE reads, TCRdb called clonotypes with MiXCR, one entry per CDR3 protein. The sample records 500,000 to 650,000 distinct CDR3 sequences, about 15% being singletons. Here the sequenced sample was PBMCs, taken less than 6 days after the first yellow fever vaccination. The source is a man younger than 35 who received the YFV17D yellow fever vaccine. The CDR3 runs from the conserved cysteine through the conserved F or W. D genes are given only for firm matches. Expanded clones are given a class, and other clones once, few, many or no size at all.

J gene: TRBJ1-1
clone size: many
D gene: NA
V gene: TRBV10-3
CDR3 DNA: TGTGCCATCCAGACGGATGGGTCTGAAGCTTTCTTT
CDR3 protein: CAIQTDGSEAFF

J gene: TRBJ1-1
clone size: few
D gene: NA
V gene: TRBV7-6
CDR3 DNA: TGTGCCAGCAGCTTAGTGGTGGGGGGGGGTGAAGCTTTCTTT
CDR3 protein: CASSLVVGGGEAFF

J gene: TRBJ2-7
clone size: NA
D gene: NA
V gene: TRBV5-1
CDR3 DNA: TGCGCCAGCAGGTACGGGGACGAGCAGTACTTC
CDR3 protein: CASRYGDEQYF

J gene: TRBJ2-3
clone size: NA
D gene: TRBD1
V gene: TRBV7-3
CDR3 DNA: TGTGCCAGCAGCCAGGGACAGGAGTTCACAGATACGCAGTATTTT
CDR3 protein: CASSQGQEFTDTQYF

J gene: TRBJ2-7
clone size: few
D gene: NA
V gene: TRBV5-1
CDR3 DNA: TGCGCCAGCAGCTTGTCCCCTTGGCAGGGGAGAGGCGAGCAGTACTTC
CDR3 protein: CASSLSPWQGRGEQYF

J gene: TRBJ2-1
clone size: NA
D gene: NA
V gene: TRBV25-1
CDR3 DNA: TGTGCCAGCAGTGAATCGGGCAGGGTTCCTGAGCAGTTCTTC
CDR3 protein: CASSESGRVPEQFF

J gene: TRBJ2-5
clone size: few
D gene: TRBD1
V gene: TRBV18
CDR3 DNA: TGTGCCAGCTCACTGAATACCCCGAGGGGGCTTGAGACCCAGTACTTC
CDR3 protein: CASSLNTPRGLETQYF

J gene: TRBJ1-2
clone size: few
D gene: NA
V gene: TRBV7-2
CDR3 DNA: TGTGCCAGCAGCTTAGTGGCGGGGACGGGTGGCTACACCTTC
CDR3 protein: CASSLVAGTGGYTF

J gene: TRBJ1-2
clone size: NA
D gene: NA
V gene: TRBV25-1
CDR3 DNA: TGTGCCAGCAGTGAGTCCGGGGTACGCGGCTACACCTTC
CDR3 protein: CASSESGVRGYTF

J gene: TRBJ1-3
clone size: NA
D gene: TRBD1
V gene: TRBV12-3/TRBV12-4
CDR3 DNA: TGTGCCAGCAGATGGGACAGCTCTGGAAACACCATATATTTT
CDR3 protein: CASRWDSSGNTIYF

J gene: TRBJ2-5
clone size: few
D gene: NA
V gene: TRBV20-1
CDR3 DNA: TGCAGTGCTAGAGCCCCATACAGGGATCGGACGGTACAAGAGACCCAGTACTTC
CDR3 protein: CSARAPYRDRTVQETQYF

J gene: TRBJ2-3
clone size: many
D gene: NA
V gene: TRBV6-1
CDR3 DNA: TGTGCCAGCAGTGAAAGGTCAGGCACGCAGTATTTT
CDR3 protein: CASSERSGTQYF

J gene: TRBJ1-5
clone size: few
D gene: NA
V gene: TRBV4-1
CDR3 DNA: TGCGCCAGCATGTGGACGTATCAGCCCCAGCATTTT
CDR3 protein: CASMWTYQPQHF

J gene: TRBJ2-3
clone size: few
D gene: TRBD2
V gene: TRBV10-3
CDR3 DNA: TGTGCCATCAGTGGCCCGGGGGGGACGACAGATACGCAGTATTTT
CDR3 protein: CAISGPGGTTDTQYF

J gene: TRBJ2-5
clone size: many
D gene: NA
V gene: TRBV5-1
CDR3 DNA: TGCGCCAGCAGCTTGGCCCGGGATGGCCAAGAGACCCAGTACTTC
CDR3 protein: CASSLARDGQETQYF